This is a list of T cell receptor beta chains from one sample in a study. TCRdb processed the 5' RACE reads anew with MiXCR; each CDR3 protein has one entry. Of roughly 13,000 distinct CDR3 sequences in the sample, about 22% were seen once. Material for sequencing was naive CD4+ T cells sorted from blood. Receptors originate from a female donor with breast cancer. Both conserved end residues are part of each CDR3. Fields, in order: CDR3 length, clone size, D gene, V gene, J gene, CDR3 DNA, CDR3 protein. The D gene is left open where the match is weak. Some rows have no size entry. The others give once, few or many, or a class for an expanded clone.

CDR3 length: 16
clone size: many
D gene: TRBD2
V gene: TRBV5-6
J gene: TRBJ2-1
CDR3 DNA: TGTGCCAGCACACCAAATAGCGGGAGGGGCGGGAATGAGCAGTTCTTC
CDR3 protein: CASTPNSGRGGNEQFF

CDR3 length: 17
clone size: -
D gene: TRBD2
V gene: TRBV2
J gene: TRBJ2-1
CDR3 DNA: TGTGCCAGCAGTGTGACCCCCCGGGGGACTAGACTCAATGAGCAGTTCTTC
CDR3 protein: CASSVTPRGTRLNEQFF

CDR3 length: 13
clone size: -
D gene: TRBD1
V gene: TRBV20-1
J gene: TRBJ2-7
CDR3 DNA: TGCAGTGCTAGCGGACAGGGTCACAACGAGCAGTACTTC
CDR3 protein: CSASGQGHNEQYF

CDR3 length: 15
clone size: medium-sized
D gene: -
V gene: TRBV7-3
J gene: TRBJ2-1
CDR3 DNA: TGTGCCAGCAGCTTAGGATTAGCGAGATACAATGAGCAGTTCTTC
CDR3 protein: CASSLGLARYNEQFF

CDR3 length: 16
clone size: many
D gene: -
V gene: TRBV9
J gene: TRBJ2-1
CDR3 DNA: TGTGCCAGCAGCGAGGCCGGGGCCAGCTCCTACAATGAGCAGTTCTTC
CDR3 protein: CASSEAGASSYNEQFF

CDR3 length: 14
clone size: many
D gene: TRBD1
V gene: TRBV10-2
J gene: TRBJ1-1
CDR3 DNA: TGCGCCAGCACTGGAGACAGGGGGCTTTCTGAAGCTTTCTTT
CDR3 protein: CASTGDRGLSEAFF

CDR3 length: 12
clone size: many
D gene: -
V gene: TRBV6-1
J gene: TRBJ1-5
CDR3 DNA: TGTGCCAGCAGTGACCCGCAACAGCCCCAGCATTTT
CDR3 protein: CASSDPQQPQHF

CDR3 length: 19
clone size: few
D gene: -
V gene: TRBV21-1
J gene: TRBJ2-1
CDR3 DNA: TGTGCCAGCAGCAAAAGGGTGCCGGGACTACCATGCTCCTACAATGAGCAGTTCTTC
CDR3 protein: CASSKRVPGLPCSYNEQFF

CDR3 length: 14
clone size: many
D gene: -
V gene: TRBV7-9
J gene: TRBJ1-1
CDR3 DNA: TGTGCCAGCAGGTCCCTCCGAGAGAACACTGAAGCTTTCTTT
CDR3 protein: CASRSLRENTEAFF

CDR3 length: 15
clone size: many
D gene: -
V gene: TRBV4-1
J gene: TRBJ1-5
CDR3 DNA: TGCGCCAGCAGCCATCAAGACGGTTTAAATCAGCCCCAGCATTTT
CDR3 protein: CASSHQDGLNQPQHF

CDR3 length: 17
clone size: many
D gene: -
V gene: TRBV15
J gene: TRBJ2-2
CDR3 DNA: TGTGCCACGTTAGCGAGGGAGGGGGCCGCGAACACCGGGGAGCTGTTTTTT
CDR3 protein: CATLAREGAANTGELFF

CDR3 length: 12
clone size: -
D gene: -
V gene: TRBV6-6
J gene: TRBJ2-3
CDR3 DNA: TGTGCCAGCTTGAATAGCGGAGATACGCAGTATTTT
CDR3 protein: CASLNSGDTQYF

CDR3 length: 17
clone size: -
D gene: -
V gene: TRBV15
J gene: TRBJ2-7
CDR3 DNA: TGTGCCACCAGCGTCCGGGGAGGCGGGGGCCTATCGGACAAGCAGTACTTC
CDR3 protein: CATSVRGGGGLSDKQYF

CDR3 length: 19
clone size: many
D gene: TRBD2
V gene: TRBV4-1
J gene: TRBJ2-1
CDR3 DNA: TGCGCCAGCAGCCAAGATGGCGGGACTAGCGTCATAATGGGGGGTGAGCAGTTCTTC
CDR3 protein: CASSQDGGTSVIMGGEQFF

CDR3 length: 14
clone size: -
D gene: TRBD1
V gene: TRBV20-1
J gene: TRBJ2-3
CDR3 DNA: TGCAGTGCTCCCGGGACAGGGAGAAGTAATGAGCAGTATTTT
CDR3 protein: CSAPGTGRSNEQYF

CDR3 length: 14
clone size: many
D gene: TRBD1
V gene: TRBV12-3/TRBV12-4
J gene: TRBJ1-6
CDR3 DNA: TGTGCCAGCAGGGACAGGTTCTATAATTCACCCCTCCACTTT
CDR3 protein: CASRDRFYNSPLHF

CDR3 length: 11
clone size: -
D gene: -
V gene: TRBV6-5
J gene: TRBJ2-5
CDR3 DNA: TGTGCCAGCCTAAAGGAAGAGACCCAGTACTTC
CDR3 protein: CASLKEETQYF

CDR3 length: 14
clone size: medium-sized
D gene: -
V gene: TRBV14
J gene: TRBJ1-1
CDR3 DNA: TGTGCCAGCAGCCCGGGACTGATGAACACTGAAGCTTTCTTT
CDR3 protein: CASSPGLMNTEAFF

CDR3 length: 16
clone size: many
D gene: TRBD2
V gene: TRBV25-1
J gene: TRBJ2-6
CDR3 DNA: TGTGCCAGCAGTGGGACTAGCGCAACTGGGGCCAACGTCCTGACTTTC
CDR3 protein: CASSGTSATGANVLTF

CDR3 length: 16
clone size: many
D gene: TRBD1
V gene: TRBV20-1
J gene: TRBJ1-5
CDR3 DNA: TGCAGTGCTCCACCCGCCGGGACAGGGGGAAATCAGCCCCAGCATTTT
CDR3 protein: CSAPPAGTGGNQPQHF

CDR3 length: 16
clone size: medium-sized
D gene: TRBD2
V gene: TRBV5-1
J gene: TRBJ2-3
CDR3 DNA: TGCGCCAGCAGCTTGACTAGCGGGAGTGGGGCAGATACGCAGTATTTT
CDR3 protein: CASSLTSGSGADTQYF

CDR3 length: 15
clone size: medium-sized
D gene: TRBD2
V gene: TRBV20-1
J gene: TRBJ2-5
CDR3 DNA: TGCAGTGCTAGGGAAAGCGGGAGGGCCGGAGAGACCCAGTACTTC
CDR3 protein: CSARESGRAGETQYF

CDR3 length: 14
clone size: medium-sized
D gene: -
V gene: TRBV6-2/TRBV6-3
J gene: TRBJ1-5
CDR3 DNA: TGTGCCAGCAGTCCCCGAGGGTTCGATCAGCCCCAGCATTTT
CDR3 protein: CASSPRGFDQPQHF

CDR3 length: 14
clone size: -
D gene: -
V gene: TRBV30
J gene: TRBJ1-1
CDR3 DNA: TGTGCCTGGAGTGTAGGGGGGTATAACACTGAAACTTTCTTT
CDR3 protein: CAWSVGGYNTETFF

CDR3 length: 16
clone size: many
D gene: -
V gene: TRBV20-1
J gene: TRBJ2-1
CDR3 DNA: TGCAGTGCTAGAGAATTCCGGGACACTTCCGCAGGGGAGCAGTTCTTC
CDR3 protein: CSAREFRDTSAGEQFF

CDR3 length: 15
clone size: -
D gene: TRBD2
V gene: TRBV6-1
J gene: TRBJ2-1
CDR3 DNA: TGTGCCAGCAGCGACCTAGCGGGAGGGCCCTATGAGCAGTTCTTC
CDR3 protein: CASSDLAGGPYEQFF

CDR3 length: 13
clone size: many
D gene: -
V gene: TRBV7-6
J gene: TRBJ1-1
CDR3 DNA: TGTGCCAGCAGCTTTCAGGGGAACACTGAAGCTTTCTTT
CDR3 protein: CASSFQGNTEAFF

CDR3 length: 14
clone size: many
D gene: -
V gene: TRBV29-1
J gene: TRBJ2-7
CDR3 DNA: TGCAGCGTGAAGGGGGGGACAGAGTCCTACGAGCAGTACTTC
CDR3 protein: CSVKGGTESYEQYF

CDR3 length: 16
clone size: medium-sized
D gene: TRBD2
V gene: TRBV6-5
J gene: TRBJ2-1
CDR3 DNA: TGTGCCAGCAGTTACTCAGGAGGACTAGCGGGAGGAGAGCAGTTCTTC
CDR3 protein: CASSYSGGLAGGEQFF

CDR3 length: 13
clone size: many
D gene: -
V gene: TRBV7-2
J gene: TRBJ2-7
CDR3 DNA: TGTGCCAGCAGCTTACAGGGTATTGGTGGGCAGTACTTC
CDR3 protein: CASSLQGIGGQYF

CDR3 length: 13
clone size: many
D gene: -
V gene: TRBV19
J gene: TRBJ2-1
CDR3 DNA: TGTGCCAGTAGTATATCGCCTATGGGGTATGCGTTCTTC
CDR3 protein: CASSISPMGYAFF

CDR3 length: 16
clone size: -
D gene: -
V gene: TRBV6-6
J gene: TRBJ1-6
CDR3 DNA: TGTGCCAGTTCCCCGGGACAAGGGGCGGGGTTTGCACCCCTCCACTTT
CDR3 protein: CASSPGQGAGFAPLHF

CDR3 length: 16
clone size: many
D gene: TRBD2
V gene: TRBV4-1
J gene: TRBJ2-1
CDR3 DNA: TGCGCCAGCAGCCAAGTGACTAGCGGGAGCGGGCCTGAGCAGCTCTTC
CDR3 protein: CASSQVTSGSGPEQLF

CDR3 length: 17
clone size: -
D gene: TRBD1
V gene: TRBV25-1
J gene: TRBJ2-1
CDR3 DNA: TGTGCCAGCAGTGAAATGCCTCAACAGGGGGCGACGAATGAGCAGTTCTTC
CDR3 protein: CASSEMPQQGATNEQFF

CDR3 length: 13
clone size: -
D gene: -
V gene: TRBV20-1
J gene: TRBJ2-1
CDR3 DNA: TGCAGTGCTCCGGGACCGACTCAGAATGAGCGGTTCTTC
CDR3 protein: CSAPGPTQNERFF

CDR3 length: 16
clone size: -
D gene: TRBD1
V gene: TRBV10-3
J gene: TRBJ2-7
CDR3 DNA: TGTGCCATCAGCAATAGGACAGGGCGGAGCTCCTACGAGCAGTACTTC
CDR3 protein: CAISNRTGRSSYEQYF

CDR3 length: 13
clone size: few
D gene: -
V gene: TRBV20-1
J gene: TRBJ1-3
CDR3 DNA: TGCAGTGCTCCCAAGGCCAGGGGTGACACCATATATTTT
CDR3 protein: CSAPKARGDTIYF

CDR3 length: 15
clone size: many
D gene: TRBD2
V gene: TRBV6-6
J gene: TRBJ2-1
CDR3 DNA: TGTGCCAGCAGTCCTCGGGGGGGTTCCTACAATGAGCAGTTCTTC
CDR3 protein: CASSPRGGSYNEQFF

CDR3 length: 15
clone size: medium-sized
D gene: TRBD2
V gene: TRBV9
J gene: TRBJ2-3
CDR3 DNA: TGTGCCAGCAGCGTAGGGACTAGTGGCACAGATACGCAGTATTTT
CDR3 protein: CASSVGTSGTDTQYF

CDR3 length: 14
clone size: many
D gene: -
V gene: TRBV2
J gene: TRBJ2-2
CDR3 DNA: TGTGCCAGCCATCGGGACGGGGACACCGGGGAGCTGTTTTTT
CDR3 protein: CASHRDGDTGELFF

CDR3 length: 16
clone size: -
D gene: -
V gene: TRBV5-1
J gene: TRBJ1-2
CDR3 DNA: TGCGCCAGCGGCCCCTGGGGGGTCGGGTTTGACTATGGCTACACCTTC
CDR3 protein: CASGPWGVGFDYGYTF